These 9 T cell receptor beta chains were all obtained from the same sample, sequenced in a study of blood T cell repertoires in COVID-19. Sequencing used immunoSEQ multiplex PCR; TCRdb keeps in-frame clones, though not all of them. Of more than 200,000 clones listed, 75% to 85% were seen once; the top ten hold around 7.4%. Sequenced: PBMCs or T cells enriched from blood (not recorded which). These receptor sequences come from a woman aged 40 to 50 with acute COVID-19.

V and J are TRBV5-1 and TRBJ1-2, with 8 bases lining up with TRBD1. The CDR3 has 14 residues. Trimming took 4 bases from V and 6 from J; bases not matched to a gene: 8. Looked up from germline, CDR1 is SGHRS and CDR2 is YFSETQ. The CDR3, as DNA: TGCGCCAGCAGCACAGGGGGTTCCGTAAATGGCTACACCTTC. It yields the protein CASSTGGSVNGYTF.

The chain carries TRBV4-1 and TRBJ2-7; 9 nucleotides agree with TRBD2. Germline trimming cut 4 bases from V and 1 base from J; bases unmatched to any gene: 8. Germline assignment: CDR1 MGHRA and CDR2 YSYEKL. The CDR3 contains 16 residues. In DNA, the CDR3 is TGCGCCAGCAGCCCCCGTAAGACTAGCGGATCCTACGAGCAGTACTTC. Amino acid sequence: CASSPRKTSGSYEQYF.

The J gene is TRBJ1-2, the V gene TRBV5-8; no clear D. Per germline, CDR1 SGHTS and CDR2 YDEGEE. Deletions cut 1 base from V and 7 bases from J, with 8 bases between. The CDR3 sequence is 12 residues long. The CDR3 DNA reads as TGTGCCAGCAGCTTGTTTTCGGGTGGCTACACCTTC. As protein: CASSLFSGGYTF.

The chain employs TRBV9 and TRBJ1-5, with D perhaps matching TRBD1 (5 bases). CDR1 and CDR2 from the germline V gene are SGDLS and YYNGEE. The germline V and J ends were trimmed by 4 bases and 4 bases, with 15 bases remaining between them. This CDR3 has 15 amino acids. Here the CDR3 reads CASSSLGGVNQPQHF. CDR3 sequence (DNA): TGTGCCAGCAGCTCCTTGGGGGGGGTAAATCAGCCCCAGCATTTT.

The genes are TRBV11-2 and TRBJ2-7; 9 nucleotides align to TRBD2. V lost 5 bases, J lost 2 bases, and 10 bases stayed unmatched. From germline, CDR1 is SGHAT and CDR2 FQNNGV. The CDR3 spans 16 residues. CDR3 sequence (DNA): TGTGCCAGCAGCCCAGAAAGCGGGGGGTCAGCCTACGAGCAGTACTTC. It specifies CASSPESGGSAYEQYF.

The V gene is TRBV12-3 or TRBV12-4, the J gene TRBJ1-4; D may be TRBD1 (6 bases). Deletions cut 7 bases from V and 5 bases from J, with 11 bases between. The CDR3 runs 13 residues. CDR3 amino acids: CASKQGGNEKLFF. The CDR3 DNA follows: TGTGCCAGCAAACAGGGAGGGAATGAAAAACTGTTTTTT.

The chain joins TRBV5-6 to TRBJ1-5; 7 nucleotides align to TRBD1. The V gene end was trimmed by 0 bases and the J gene end by 4 bases; junction bases not matched to a gene: 4. CDR3 size: 15 residues. Per germline, CDR1 SGHDT and CDR2 YYEEEE. The DNA for the CDR3 is TGTGCCAGCAGCTTGGGCGGGACAGCTAATCAGCCCCAGCATTTT. It codes for CASSLGGTANQPQHF.

The chain carries TRBV11-2 and TRBJ1-2; 7 bases agree with TRBD1. The CDR3 is 14 amino acids. The J segment lost 6 bases and the V segment lost 5 bases, leaving 9 bases of the junction unmatched. Germline V gives CDR1 SGHAT, CDR2 FQNNGV. The CDR3 DNA reads as TGTGCCAGCAGCCGACCCCGACAGGGACATGGCTACACCTTC. It codes for CASSRPRQGHGYTF.

The chain employs TRBV7-9 and TRBJ1-1; D uncertain. V lost 0 bases, J lost 1 base, and 6 bases lay in between. The CDR3 loop spans 14 amino acids. Germline V gene lookup returns CDR1 SEHNR and CDR2 FQNEAQ (reference sequence). The CDR3 DNA reads as TGTGCCAGCAGCTTAGCGGGCACGAACACTGAAGCTTTCTTT. Protein: CASSLAGTNTEAFF.